These 21 T cell receptor beta chains were sequenced from one sample in a study of cytomegalovirus exposure and HLA in healthy donors. The PCR was carried out with 60 Vbeta primers and 13 Jbeta primers. TCRdb's table, derived via immunoSEQ multiplex PCR, lists solely in-frame clones and lacks some. The sample yields under 80,000 clones, around 72% seen once. Sequenced input: PBMCs. These receptor sequences come from a man aged 50-59 years in good health and CMV-seropositive.

This chain joins TRBV28 and TRBJ2-7; no definite D call. The CDR3 is 13 amino acids. CDR1 MDHEN and CDR2 SYDVKM come from the germline V gene. V shed 5 bases and J shed 4 bases, with 12 bases lying between them. The CDR3 sequence is CASSPPTLYEQYF. In nucleotides, the CDR3 is TGTGCCAGCAGTCCGCCGACTCTATACGAGCAGTACTTC.

The V call is TRBV19, the J call TRBJ1-1; TRBD1 matches at 7 bases. The CDR3 loop spans 16 amino acids. Germline V gene lookup returns CDR1 LNHDA and CDR2 SQIVND (reference sequence). J was trimmed by 0 bases and V by 2 bases; bases with no gene match: 6. The CDR3 region is CASSISLGTVNTEAFF. CDR3 coding DNA: TGTGCCAGTAGTATATCTTTAGGGACAGTGAACACTGAAGCTTTCTTT.

A word on this clone: At one of its ends the junction is not consistent with the germline gene, which may arise from a read error. The chain couples TRBV19 to TRBJ2-7; 7 bases align to TRBD1. Looked up from germline, CDR1 is LNHDA and CDR2 is SQIVND (reference sequence). The CDR3 is made up of 17 amino acids. Written as DNA, the CDR3 is TGTGTCAGTAGTATAGATACCCCGGGACAGCCCTCCTACGAGCAGTACTTC. Translation gives CVSSIDTPGQPSYEQYF.

V and J are TRBV19 and TRBJ2-5; the match to TRBD1 covers 7 bases. Germline V gene data show CDR1 as LNHDA and CDR2 as SQIVND (reference sequence). With 3 bases clipped from V and 5 bases from J, the junction kept 9 bases outside the gene matches. This CDR3 has 15 residues. CDR3 amino acids: CASSILQGLRETQYF. The CDR3 DNA follows: TGTGCCAGTAGTATCCTACAGGGGCTCCGGGAGACCCAGTACTTC.

The chain has TRBV2 and TRBJ2-2; 11 bases are a match to TRBD2. The V and J ends lost 11 bases and 5 bases, in that order; junction bases with no gene match: 7. The germline gives CDR1 SNHLY, CDR2 FYNNEI. The CDR3 spans 14 residues. The CDR3: CAWGASGGTGELFF. CDR3 in DNA: TGTGCCTGGGGGGCTAGCGGGGGGACCGGGGAGCTGTTTTTT.

This chain joins TRBV30 and TRBJ2-5; 8 nucleotides match TRBD1. CDR1 is GTSNPN and CDR2 is SVGIG in the germline V gene (reference sequence). V lost 5 bases and J lost 3; bases outside the gene matches: 11. This CDR3 spans 15 amino acids. Here the CDR3 DNA reads TGTGCCTGGTGGAGGGACAGGAACACTAAAGAGACCCAGTACTTC. Translating gives CAWWRDRNTKETQYF.

This clone was counted between two and nine times. This chain uses TRBV6-6 with TRBJ1-2; 9 bases fit TRBD1. The CDR3 runs to 13 residues. In germline, CDR1 is MNHNY, CDR2 SVGAGI (reference sequence). The ends lost 5 bases at V and 7 bases at J; junction bases unmatched: 5. CDR3 sequence: CASSETGGVGYTF. CDR3 sequence (DNA): TGTGCCAGCAGTGAGACAGGGGGGGTTGGCTACACCTTC.

The genes are TRBV5-4 and TRBJ2-7; TRBD2 matches 9 bases. The CDR3 is made up of 16 amino acids. The V gene end was trimmed by 1 base and the J gene end by 0 bases; junction bases not matched to a gene: 5. From germline, CDR1 is SGHNT and CDR2 YYREEE (reference sequence). Here the CDR3 DNA reads TGTGCCAGCAGCTTGAGGGCTAGCGGGATCTCCTACGAGCAGTACTTC. Encoded protein: CASSLRASGISYEQYF.

The chain uses TRBV5-4 and TRBJ2-3, with 8 nucleotides matching TRBD2. The length of the CDR3 is 16 residues. V trimming: 3 bases; J trimming: 1 base; junction bases outside the gene matches: 7. Germline CDR1 reads SGHNT; CDR2 reads YYREEE (reference sequence). CDR3 protein: CASSSTGGGRTDTQYF. CDR3 bases: TGTGCCAGCAGCTCTACGGGGGGGGGCCGCACAGATACGCAGTATTTT.

The chain recombines TRBV5-4 with TRBJ1-4; D remains ambiguous. The CDR3 contains 14 residues. Trimming shortened V by 3 bases and J by 7 bases, and 13 bases separated the two germline ends. Germline lookup yields CDR1 SGHNT and CDR2 YYREEE (reference sequence). CDR3 protein: CASSSFQSSEKLFF. DNA of the CDR3: TGTGCCAGCAGCTCGTTTCAATCGAGTGAAAAACTGTTTTTT. Drawing the rest from reference TRBV5-4 and TRBJ1-4, the complete variable domain is ETGVTQSPTHLIKTRGQQVTLRCSSQSGHNTVSWYQQALGQGPQFIFQYYREEENGRGNFPPRFSGLQFPNYSSELNVNALELDDSALYLCASSSFQSSEKLFFGSGTQLSVL.

The DNA of the CDR3 is TGTGCCAGCCTCCAACGGGGGGGTAGCAATCAGCCCCAGCATTTT. Translated, it gives CASLQRGGSNQPQHF. The chain recombines TRBV6-5 with TRBJ1-5; D possibly corresponds to TRBD1 (5 bases). V lost 8 bases to trimming and J lost 0 bases, with 14 bases between them. The CDR3 length is 15 residues. In germline, CDR1 is MNHEY, CDR2 SVGAGI.

The CDR3, as DNA: TGTGCCAGCAGTTCGGGACTAGCGGGAGGTAGGGCAGATACGCAGTATTTT. It codes for CASSSGLAGGRADTQYF. The chain is built from TRBV11-2 and TRBJ2-3, with TRBD2 matching 15 bases. Trimming removed 6 bases from V and 4 bases from J; junction bases left unmatched: 8. The length of the CDR3 is 17 residues. In germline, CDR1 is SGHAT, CDR2 FQNNGV.

The chain is built from TRBV27 and TRBJ1-5; 8 nucleotides match TRBD1. Germline trimming cut 4 bases from V and 9 bases from J; bases unmatched to any gene: 14. Germline CDR1 and CDR2: MNHEY and SMNVEV (reference sequence). The CDR3 totals 16 residues. CDR3 protein: CASSSSSRTGTGPQHF. CDR3 nucleotides: TGTGCCAGCAGTTCCTCCTCACGGACAGGGACGGGGCCCCAGCATTTT.

The V call is TRBV6-1, the J call TRBJ1-5; D gene uncertain. This CDR3 spans 14 amino acids. Between the trimmed V and J ends, which lost 5 bases and 4 bases, there was a span of 12 bases. Germline-derived CDR1 and CDR2 are MNHNS and SASEGT. The CDR3 nucleotides read TGTGCCAGCAGTCGGGAAACAGAGAATCAGCCCCAGCATTTT. Translated: CASSRETENQPQHF.

This clone appeared once. The chain has TRBV28 and TRBJ2-5, with TRBD2 identical over 9 bases. The junction had 10 bases not matched to a gene; V was cut back by 4 bases and J by 1 base. Germline V lookup: CDR1 MDHEN, CDR2 SYDVKM. This CDR3 is built from 17 residues. CDR3 region: CASSWGGGSGSQETQYF. The CDR3 coding sequence is TGTGCCAGCAGTTGGGGGGGTGGTAGCGGGAGCCAAGAGACCCAGTACTTC.

This chain connects TRBV12-2 to TRBJ2-2; whether TRBD1, the table's D call, matches the DNA was not checked. TRBV12-2 is a pseudogene. The CDR3 sequence is 16 residues long. CDR3 DNA sequence: TGTGCAAGTCGGTATCCCTGGGACAGGGGTTACGGGGAGCTGTTTTTT. This codes for CASRYPWDRGYGELFF.

The J gene is TRBJ2-7, the V gene TRBV2; 10 bases match TRBD2. The germline V gene has CDR1 SNHLY and CDR2 FYNNEI. V lost 4 bases and J lost 6; bases outside the gene matches: 6. There are 14 residues in the CDR3. The CDR3 spells CASSVKREGSEQYF. DNA of the CDR3: TGTGCCAGCAGTGTAAAGCGGGAGGGGTCCGAGCAGTACTTC.

The rearrangement joins TRBV11-2 to TRBJ2-2; unclear D gene. Trimming cost V 3 bases and J 4 bases, with 3 bases left between them. Germline values: CDR1 SGHAT, CDR2 FQNNGV. The CDR3 spans 12 residues. Here the CDR3 reads CASSFGTGELFF. Here the CDR3 DNA reads TGTGCCAGCAGCTTCGGCACCGGGGAGCTGTTTTTT.

This clone came up once. The J gene is TRBJ1-1, the V gene TRBV6-6; a possible D gene is TRBD1 (5 bases). Trimming stripped 4 bases from V and 1 base from J, with 13 bases between. Germline V gene data show CDR1 as MNHNY and CDR2 as SVGAGI (reference sequence). The CDR3 has 15 amino acids. CDR3 sequence (DNA): TGTGCCAGCAGTTTACAGGCCCTACCGAACACTGAAGCTTTCTTT. Amino acids: CASSLQALPNTEAFF.

The chain links TRBV7-6 to TRBJ2-1; D is undetermined. From germline, CDR1 is SGHVS and CDR2 FNYEAQ. V was trimmed by 8 bases and J by 5 bases, leaving 10 bases between them. The CDR3 consists of 12 residues. CDR3 sequence: CASGYSNNEQFF. CDR3 coding DNA: TGTGCCAGCGGCTACAGTAACAATGAGCAGTTCTTC.

The chain employs TRBV18 and TRBJ2-7, with D perhaps TRBD2 (5 bases). CDR1 and CDR2 (germline): KGHSH, LQKENI. This CDR3 is built from 13 residues. Trimming left V 0 bases short and J 6 bases short, with 9 bases between. Here the CDR3 reads CASSPPGRGEQYF. CDR3 sequence (DNA): TGTGCCAGCTCACCACCGGGGAGAGGCGAGCAGTACTTC.